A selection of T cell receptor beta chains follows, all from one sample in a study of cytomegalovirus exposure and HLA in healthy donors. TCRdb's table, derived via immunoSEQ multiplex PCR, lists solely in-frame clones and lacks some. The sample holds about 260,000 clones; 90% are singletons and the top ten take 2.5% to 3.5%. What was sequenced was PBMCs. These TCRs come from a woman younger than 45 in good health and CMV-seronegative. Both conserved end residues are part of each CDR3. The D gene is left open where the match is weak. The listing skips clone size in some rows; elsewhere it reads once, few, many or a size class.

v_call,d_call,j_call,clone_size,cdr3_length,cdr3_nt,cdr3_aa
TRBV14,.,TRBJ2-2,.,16,TGTGCCAGCAGCAAAAGTGACAGTAGGAACACCGGGGAGCTGTTTTTT,CASSKSDSRNTGELFF
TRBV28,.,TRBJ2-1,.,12,TGTGCCAGCAGTTTCGCCTTCAATGAGCAGTTCTTC,CASSFAFNEQFF
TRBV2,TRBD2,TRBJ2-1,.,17,TGTGCCAGCAGCGAACCTCCGGGACTAGCGGAATACAATGAGCAGTTCTTC,CASSEPPGLAEYNEQFF
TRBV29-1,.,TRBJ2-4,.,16,TGCAGCGTTGAAGATCTAGACTCCGGGGTTGAAAACATTCAGTACTTC,CSVEDLDSGVENIQYF
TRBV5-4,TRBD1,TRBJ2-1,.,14,TGTGCCAGCAGCTTGGCAGACAGGGTTGATGAGCAGTTCTTC,CASSLADRVDEQFF
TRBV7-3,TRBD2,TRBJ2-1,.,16,TGTGCCAGCAGCTCCGGGACTAGCGGAGGCTACAATGAGCAGTTCTTC,CASSSGTSGGYNEQFF
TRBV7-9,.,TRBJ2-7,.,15,TGTGCCAGCAGCTTTCTCGGGCAGTACTCCTACGAGCAGTACTTC,CASSFLGQYSYEQYF
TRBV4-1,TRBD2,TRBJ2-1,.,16,TGCGCCAGCAGCCGCACCCTAGCGGGAGGAGACAATGAGCAGTTCTTC,CASSRTLAGGDNEQFF
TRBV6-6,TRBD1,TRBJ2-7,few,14,TGTGCCAGCAGTTACAGAGGGACAGTGGGGGAGCAGTACTTC,CASSYRGTVGEQYF
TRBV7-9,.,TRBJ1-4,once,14,TGTGCCAGCAGCCCAACTGCAACTAATGAAAAACTGTTTTTT,CASSPTATNEKLFF
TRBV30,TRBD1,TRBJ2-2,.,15,TGTGCCTGGAGACCACCAGGGACAGGCACCGGGGAGCTGTTTTTT,CAWRPPGTGTGELFF
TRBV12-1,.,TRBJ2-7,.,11,TGTGCCAGCAGCACCTCCTACGAGCAGTACTTC,CASSTSYEQYF
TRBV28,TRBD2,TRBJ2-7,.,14,TGTGCCAGCAGTTTGAGCGGGGGCTTCTACGAGCAGTACTTC,CASSLSGGFYEQYF
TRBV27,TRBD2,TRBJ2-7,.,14,TGTGCCAGCAGTTTTACTAGCGGACCCTACGAGCAGTACTTC,CASSFTSGPYEQYF
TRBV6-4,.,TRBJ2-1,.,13,TGTGCCAGCAGTCTAGGACTACGCAATGAGCAGTTCTTC,CASSLGLRNEQFF
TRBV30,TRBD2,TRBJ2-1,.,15,TGTGCCTGGAGTGTATCTAGCGGGGCATACAATGAGCAGTTCTTC,CAWSVSSGAYNEQFF
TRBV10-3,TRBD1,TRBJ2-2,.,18,TGTGCCATCAGTGAGTCTATGTGGGACAGCGGCCCCACCGGGGAGCTGTTTTTT,CAISESMWDSGPTGELFF
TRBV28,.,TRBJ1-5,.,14,TGTGCCAGCAGTCAAGGGGGGCCTAATCAGCCCCAGCATTTT,CASSQGGPNQPQHF
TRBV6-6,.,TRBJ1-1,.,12,TGTGCCAGCAGACTAGGGGGGACTGAAGCTTTCTTT,CASRLGGTEAFF
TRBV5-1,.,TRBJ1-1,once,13,TGCGCCAGCAGCTTAGGGGTAGTGACTGAAGCTTTCTTT,CASSLGVVTEAFF
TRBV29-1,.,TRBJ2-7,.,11,TGCAGCGGGACAGTTGCTGACGAGCAGTACTTC,CSGTVADEQYF
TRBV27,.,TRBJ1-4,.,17,TGTGCCAGCAGTCCATATTTCGACGCCTACAGAGATGAAAAACTGTTTTTT,CASSPYFDAYRDEKLFF
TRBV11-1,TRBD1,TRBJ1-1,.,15,TGTGCCAGCAGCACCCAATATTTCTCACAGGGGGAAGCTTTCTTT,CASSTQYFSQGEAFF